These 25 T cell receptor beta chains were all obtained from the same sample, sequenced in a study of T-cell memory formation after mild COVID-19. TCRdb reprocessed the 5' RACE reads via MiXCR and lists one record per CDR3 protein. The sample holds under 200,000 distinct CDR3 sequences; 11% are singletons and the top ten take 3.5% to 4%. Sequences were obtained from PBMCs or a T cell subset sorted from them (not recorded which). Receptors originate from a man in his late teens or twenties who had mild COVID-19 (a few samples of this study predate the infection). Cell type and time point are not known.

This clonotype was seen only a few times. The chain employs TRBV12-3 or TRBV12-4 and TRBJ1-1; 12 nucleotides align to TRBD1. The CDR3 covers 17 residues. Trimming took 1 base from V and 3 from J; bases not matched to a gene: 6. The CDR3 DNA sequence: TGTGCCAGCAGTTTAGGGGACAGGGGGCGGGAGGACACTGAAGCTTTCTTT. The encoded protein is CASSLGDRGREDTEAFF.

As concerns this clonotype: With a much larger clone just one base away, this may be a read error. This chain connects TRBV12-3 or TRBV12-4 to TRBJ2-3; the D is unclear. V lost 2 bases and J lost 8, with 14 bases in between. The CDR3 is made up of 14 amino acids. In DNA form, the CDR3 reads TGTGCCAGCAGTTTATTTCTAGTTTCCGTTACGCAGTATTTT. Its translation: CASSLFLVSVTQYF.

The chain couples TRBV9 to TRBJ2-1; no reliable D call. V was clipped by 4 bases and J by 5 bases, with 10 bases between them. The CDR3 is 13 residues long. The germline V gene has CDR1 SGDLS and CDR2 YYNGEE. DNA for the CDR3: TGTGCCAGCAGCCCATTGACTGACAATGAGCAGTTCTTC. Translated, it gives CASSPLTDNEQFF.

CDR3 nucleotides: TGTGCCAGTACGACTAGCGGCTTCACCGGGGAGCTGTTTTTT. The encoded protein is CASTTSGFTGELFF. V is TRBV2 and J is TRBJ2-2; TRBD2 aligns across 9 bases. Germline assignment: CDR1 SNHLY and CDR2 FYNNEI. The CDR3 is 14 residues long. Trimming took 9 bases from V and 4 from J; bases not matched to a gene: 6.

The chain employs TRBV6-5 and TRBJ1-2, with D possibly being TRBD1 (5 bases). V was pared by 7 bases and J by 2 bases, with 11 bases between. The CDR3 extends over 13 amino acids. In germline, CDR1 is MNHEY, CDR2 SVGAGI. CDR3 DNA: TGTGCCAGCACCCGAGGGGAAAACTATGGCTACACCTTC. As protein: CASTRGENYGYTF.

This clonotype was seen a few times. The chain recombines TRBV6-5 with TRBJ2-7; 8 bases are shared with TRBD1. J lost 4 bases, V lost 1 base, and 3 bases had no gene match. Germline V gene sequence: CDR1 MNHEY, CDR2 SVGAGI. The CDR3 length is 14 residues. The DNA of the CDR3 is TGTGCCAGCAGTTACTGGCAGGGGGCTTACGAGCAGTACTTC. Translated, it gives CASSYWQGAYEQYF.

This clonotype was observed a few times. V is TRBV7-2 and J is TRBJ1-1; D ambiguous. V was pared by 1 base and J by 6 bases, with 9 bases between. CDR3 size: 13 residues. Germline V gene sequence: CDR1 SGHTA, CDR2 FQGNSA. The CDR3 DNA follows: TGTGCCAGCAGCTTAGGTCTGGAGGCTGAAGCTTTCTTT. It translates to CASSLGLEAEAFF.

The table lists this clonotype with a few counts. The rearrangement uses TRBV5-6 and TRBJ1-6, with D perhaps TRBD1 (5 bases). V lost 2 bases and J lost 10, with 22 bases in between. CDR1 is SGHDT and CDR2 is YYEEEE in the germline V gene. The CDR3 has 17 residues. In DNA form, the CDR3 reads TGTGCCAGCAGCTTACGACAGAGAGCAGACCCGAGGTCACCCCTCCACTTT. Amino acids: CASSLRQRADPRSPLHF.

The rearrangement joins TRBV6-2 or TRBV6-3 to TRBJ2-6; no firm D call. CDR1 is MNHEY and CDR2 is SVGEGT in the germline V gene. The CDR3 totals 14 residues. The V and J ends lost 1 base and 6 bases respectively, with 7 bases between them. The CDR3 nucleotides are TGTGCCAGCAGTTACTTCGGTTTGGCCAACGTCCTGACTTTC. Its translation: CASSYFGLANVLTF.

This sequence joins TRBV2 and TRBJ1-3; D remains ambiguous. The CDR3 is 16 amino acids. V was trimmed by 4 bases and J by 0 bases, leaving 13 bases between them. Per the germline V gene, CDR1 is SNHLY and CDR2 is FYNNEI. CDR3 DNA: TGTGCCAGCAGTGCGAGGTGGTCGAACTCTGGAAACACCATATATTTT. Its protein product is CASSARWSNSGNTIYF. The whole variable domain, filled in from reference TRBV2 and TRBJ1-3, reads EPEVTQTPSHQVTQMGQEVILRCVPISNHLYFYWYRQILGQKVEFLVSFYNNEISEKSEIFDDQFSVERPDGSNFTLKIRSTKLEDSAMYFCASSARWSNSGNTIYFGEGSWLTVV.

The CDR3 sequence is CASRWGQGGNQPQHF. CDR3 bases: TGTGCCAGCAGGTGGGGACAGGGCGGCAATCAGCCCCAGCATTTT. The chain joins TRBV28 to TRBJ1-5; 9 bases are shared with TRBD1. The V and J ends lost 6 bases and 2 bases, in that order; junction bases with no gene match: 5. There are 15 residues in the CDR3. Germline V gene sequence: CDR1 MDHEN, CDR2 SYDVKM.

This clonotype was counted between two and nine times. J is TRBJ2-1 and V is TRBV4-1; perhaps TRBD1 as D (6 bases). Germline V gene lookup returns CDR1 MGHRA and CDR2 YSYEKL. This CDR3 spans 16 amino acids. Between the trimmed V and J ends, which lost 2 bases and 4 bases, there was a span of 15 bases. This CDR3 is CASSQPRQALYNEQFF. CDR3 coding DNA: TGCGCCAGCAGCCAACCTCGACAGGCCCTTTACAATGAGCAGTTCTTC.

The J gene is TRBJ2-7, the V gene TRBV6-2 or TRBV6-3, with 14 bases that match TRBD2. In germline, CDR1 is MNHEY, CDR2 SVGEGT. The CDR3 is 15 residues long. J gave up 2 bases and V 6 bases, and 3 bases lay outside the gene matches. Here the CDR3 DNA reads TGTGCCAGCAGAGGGACTAGCGGGGGAGCCTACGAGCAGTACTTC. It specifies CASRGTSGGAYEQYF.

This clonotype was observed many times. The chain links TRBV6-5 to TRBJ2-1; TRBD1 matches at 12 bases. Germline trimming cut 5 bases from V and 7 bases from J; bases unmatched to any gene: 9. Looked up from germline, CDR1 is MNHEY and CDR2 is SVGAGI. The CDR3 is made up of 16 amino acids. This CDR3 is CASSPPGTGGFNEQFF. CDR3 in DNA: TGTGCCAGCAGTCCACCCGGGACAGGGGGCTTTAATGAGCAGTTCTTC.

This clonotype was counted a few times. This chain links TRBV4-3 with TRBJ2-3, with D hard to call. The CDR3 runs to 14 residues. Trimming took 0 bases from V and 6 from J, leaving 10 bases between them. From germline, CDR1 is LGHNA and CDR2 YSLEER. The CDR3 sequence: CASSQDGLGDTQYF. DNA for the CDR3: TGCGCCAGCAGCCAAGATGGGCTCGGGGATACGCAGTATTTT.

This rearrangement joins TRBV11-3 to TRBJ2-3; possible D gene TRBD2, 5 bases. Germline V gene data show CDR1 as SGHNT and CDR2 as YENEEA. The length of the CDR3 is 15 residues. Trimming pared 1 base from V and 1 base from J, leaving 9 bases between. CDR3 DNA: TGTGCCAGCAGCTTAGGCGGGTACGGCACAGATACGCAGTATTTT. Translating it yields CASSLGGYGTDTQYF.

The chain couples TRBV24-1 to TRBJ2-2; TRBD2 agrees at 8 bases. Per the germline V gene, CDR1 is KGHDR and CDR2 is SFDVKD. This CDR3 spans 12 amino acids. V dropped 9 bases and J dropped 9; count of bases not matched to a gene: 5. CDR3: CATAGGERELFF. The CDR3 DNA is TGTGCCACCGCCGGGGGGGAGCGGGAGCTGTTTTTT.

The CDR3 region has the DNA TGCGCCAGCACCCTCCAGGGGAAAGAGACCCAGTACTTC. It yields the protein CASTLQGKETQYF. The J gene is TRBJ2-5, the V gene TRBV5-1; D is possibly TRBD1 (6 bases). V was cut by 6 bases and J by 3 bases, with 12 bases left in between. The length of the CDR3 is 13 residues. Germline V gene lookup returns CDR1 SGHRS and CDR2 YFSETQ.

The CDR3 DNA is TGTGCCAGCAGCTTATTCCTCGGACAGGGACACACCATATATTTT. Its translation: CASSLFLGQGHTIYF. V usage is TRBV11-2 and J usage is TRBJ1-3; 8 bases match TRBD1. CDR3 length: 15 residues. Trimming at V came to 2 bases and at J to 8 bases, leaving 8 bases not matched to a gene. Germline V gives CDR1 SGHAT, CDR2 FQNNGV.

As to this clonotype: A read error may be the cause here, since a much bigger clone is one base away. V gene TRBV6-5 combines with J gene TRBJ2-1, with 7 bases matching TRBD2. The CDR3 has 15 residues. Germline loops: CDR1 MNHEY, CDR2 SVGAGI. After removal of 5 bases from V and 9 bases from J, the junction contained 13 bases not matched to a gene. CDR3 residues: CASSRIAGFGGEQFF. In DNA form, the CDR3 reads TGTGCCAGCAGTCGTATAGCGGGTTTTGGCGGTGAGCAGTTCTTC.

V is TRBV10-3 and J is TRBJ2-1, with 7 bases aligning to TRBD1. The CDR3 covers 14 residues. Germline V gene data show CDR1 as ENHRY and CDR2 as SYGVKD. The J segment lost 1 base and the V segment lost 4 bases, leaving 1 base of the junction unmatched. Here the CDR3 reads CAISGQGSYNEQFF. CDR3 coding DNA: TGTGCCATCAGTGGACAGGGTTCCTACAATGAGCAGTTCTTC.

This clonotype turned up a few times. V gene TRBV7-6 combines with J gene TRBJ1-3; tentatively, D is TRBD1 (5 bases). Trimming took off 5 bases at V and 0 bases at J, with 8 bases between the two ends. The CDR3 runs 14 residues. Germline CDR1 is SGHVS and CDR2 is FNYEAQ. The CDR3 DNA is TGTGCCAGCAGCCCACAGGTCTCTGGAAACACCATATATTTT. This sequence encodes CASSPQVSGNTIYF.

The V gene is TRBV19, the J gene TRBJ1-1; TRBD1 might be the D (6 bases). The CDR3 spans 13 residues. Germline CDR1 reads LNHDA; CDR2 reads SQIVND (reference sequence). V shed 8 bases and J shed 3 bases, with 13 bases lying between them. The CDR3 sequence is CASRTDGYTEAFF. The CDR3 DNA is TGTGCCAGTCGGACAGATGGGTACACTGAAGCTTTCTTT.

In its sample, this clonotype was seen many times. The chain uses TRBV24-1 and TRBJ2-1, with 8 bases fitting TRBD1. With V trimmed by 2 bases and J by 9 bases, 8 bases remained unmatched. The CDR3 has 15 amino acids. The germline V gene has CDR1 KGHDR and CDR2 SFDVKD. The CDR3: CATSDSGTGTGEQFF. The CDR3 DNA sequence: TGTGCCACCAGTGATTCCGGGACAGGAACGGGTGAGCAGTTCTTC.

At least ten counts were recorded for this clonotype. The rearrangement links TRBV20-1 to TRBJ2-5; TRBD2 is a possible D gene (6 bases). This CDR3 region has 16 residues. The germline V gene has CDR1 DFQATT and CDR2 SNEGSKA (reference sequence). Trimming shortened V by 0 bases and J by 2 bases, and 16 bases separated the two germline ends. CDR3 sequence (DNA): TGCAGTGCTAGAGATCTGGCGGGGCCGGCGCAAGAGACCCAGTACTTC. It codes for CSARDLAGPAQETQYF.